This T cell receptor beta chain was sequenced in a study of blood T cell repertoires in COVID-19. Looking at the study overall: Sources were T cells, B-cell-depleted T cells, or PBMCs; the material itself was cDNA or gDNA.

Only a few counts were recorded for this clone. Cohorts were based on clinical histories the participants reported. Donors in Cohort 3 counted as recovered after two negative PCRs, clearance, or symptom resolution. V was cut by 3 bases and J by 6 bases, with 11 bases left in between. Germline assignment: CDR1 SGHAT and CDR2 FQNNGV. This CDR3 region has 13 residues. Per the original methods: Amplified reference gene primers provided the basis for estimating nucleated cell counts. Sequencing used immunoSEQ multiplex PCR; TCRdb keeps in-frame clones, though not all of them. D and trimming were read from the DNA, whereas the V and J calls and clone size are those reported in that table. This sample has roughly 180,000 clones; around four fifths occur once, and the top ten carry over 10%.

The rearrangement links TRBV11-2 to TRBJ1-2; perhaps TRBD1 as D (5 bases). What was sequenced was PBMCs or T cells enriched from blood (not recorded which). The clonotype originates from a woman aged 60-75 years who had recovered from COVID-19. The CDR3 region is CASSLRDGDGYTF. CDR3 coding DNA: TGTGCCAGCAGCTTGCGGGACGGAGATGGCTACACCTTC.